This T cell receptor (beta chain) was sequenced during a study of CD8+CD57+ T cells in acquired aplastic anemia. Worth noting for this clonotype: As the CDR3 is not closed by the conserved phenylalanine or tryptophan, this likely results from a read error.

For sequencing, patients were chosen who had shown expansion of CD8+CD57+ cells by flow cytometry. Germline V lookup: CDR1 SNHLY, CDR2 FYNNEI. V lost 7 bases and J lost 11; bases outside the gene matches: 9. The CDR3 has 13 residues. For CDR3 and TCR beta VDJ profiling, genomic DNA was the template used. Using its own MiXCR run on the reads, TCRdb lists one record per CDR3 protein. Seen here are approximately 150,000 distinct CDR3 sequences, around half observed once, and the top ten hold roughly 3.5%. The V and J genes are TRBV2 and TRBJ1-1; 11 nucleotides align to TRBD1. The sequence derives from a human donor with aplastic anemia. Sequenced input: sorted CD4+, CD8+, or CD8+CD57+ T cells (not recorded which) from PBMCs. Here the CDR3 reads CASKRTGGVGAFL. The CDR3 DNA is TGTGCCAGCAAACGGACAGGGGGCGTGGGGGCTTTCCTT.